Sequencing of this TCR beta chain was carried out in a study of T-cell reconstitution after alpha-beta-depleted transplantation in children (dated by TCRdb to the mid-2010s). About the investigation overall: Using TCR repertoire profiling, the study quantitatively followed how T-cell immune reconstitution unfolded in children after TCRalphabeta/CD19-depleted allogeneic hematopoietic cell transplantation.

The receptor library was made with PCR. The sequencer listed for this sample is Illumina HiSeq 2500. Molecular barcoding was employed in the preparation of TCR libraries, with unique molecular identifiers being used to normalize TCRbeta repertoire quantification. TCRdb ran its own pipeline on the public reads, namely fastp trimming at Q25 and MiXCR clone calling, and kept in-frame beta chains. Rows are combined by CDR3 protein, so each entry shows the most common genes and DNA. The sample records approximately 400,000 distinct CDR3 sequences, about a tenth of which are singletons. The leading ten clones occupy approximately 5% of the sample. The germline V gene (reference sequence) provides CDR1 DFQATT and CDR2 SNEGSKA. The CDR3 contains 14 residues, cysteine and phenylalanine counted. This entry keeps only the CDR3 DNA: 42 bases, framed from base 1. About this clonotype itself: What antigen it recognizes has not been identified. Given a much more abundant clone one base away, this may be a read error.

This chain is built from TRBV20-1 and TRBJ1-5; 7 middle bases align to TRBD1. This sample comprised PBMCs from the stem cell graft donor, obtained from the stem cell graft. The TCR comes from a human donor who donated a stem cell graft to a child with acute myeloid leukemia. The sequence in DNA is TGCGGTGCTAGATTCGGGACAGTCAATCAGCCCCAGCATTTT. Its translation is CGARFGTVNQPQHF.